The 27 T cell receptor beta chains below were found in one sample sequenced in a study of cytomegalovirus exposure and HLA in healthy donors. With 60 Vbeta and 13 Jbeta primers, the PCR was carried out. The repertoire was sequenced with immunoSEQ multiplex PCR; TCRdb's copy has only in-frame clones and lacks some. The sample includes around 140,000 clones, under 90% seen only once; the top ten take roughly 4.7%. Sequenced material: PBMCs. Receptors were obtained from a man aged 35 to 55 in good health and CMV-seronegative.

In its sample, this clone was seen a few times. The chain joins TRBV6-5 to TRBJ1-1; the match to TRBD1 covers 10 bases. Germline assignment: CDR1 MNHEY and CDR2 SVGAGI. The junction had 4 bases not matched to a gene; V was cut back by 2 bases and J by 7 bases. CDR3 length: 14 residues. The CDR3 bases are TGTGCCAGCAGTTACGGGACAGGGGAAGATGAAGCTTTCTTT. Residues: CASSYGTGEDEAFF.

V is TRBV5-3 and J is TRBJ2-7; TRBD2 is a possible D gene (5 bases). TRBV5-3 is classed as an ORF, of uncertain function. This CDR3 contains 15 residues. V lost 4 bases and J lost 7, with 21 bases in between. This CDR3 reads CARSRSQTREGEQYF. The CDR3 DNA sequence: TGTGCCAGAAGCCGTTCCCAAACTAGAGAAGGAGAGCAGTACTTC.

This chain links TRBV4-1 with TRBJ2-7, with a possible D match to TRBD2 (6 bases). Trimming stripped 6 bases from V and 0 bases from J, with 15 bases between. The germline gives CDR1 MGHRA, CDR2 YSYEKL. The CDR3 loop spans 15 amino acids. Here the CDR3 DNA reads TGCGCCAGCAGTCCGAACATGGGACTCTCCTACGAGCAGTACTTC. As protein: CASSPNMGLSYEQYF.

The chain carries TRBV11-2 and TRBJ2-1; 7 nucleotides match TRBD1. The V and J ends lost 1 base and 7 bases, in that order; junction bases with no gene match: 7. Looked up from germline, CDR1 is SGHAT and CDR2 is FQNNGV. The CDR3 is 15 amino acids. CDR3: CASSLGAGGANEQFF. The DNA for the CDR3 is TGTGCCAGCAGCTTAGGCGCAGGGGGTGCAAATGAGCAGTTCTTC.

The rearrangement joins TRBV5-4 to TRBJ2-5; tentatively, D is TRBD2 (6 bases). The CDR3 contains 15 residues. Deletions cut 4 bases from V and 3 bases from J, with 16 bases between. The germline V gene encodes CDR1 SGHNT and CDR2 YYREEE (reference sequence). CDR3 loop: CASSHRRQREETQYF. As DNA, the CDR3 is TGTGCCAGCAGCCACCGGCGTCAGCGGGAAGAGACCCAGTACTTC.

The chain combines TRBV5-6 with TRBJ2-5, with 9 nucleotides matching TRBD1. This CDR3 is 14 amino acids long. The V gene end was trimmed by 4 bases and the J gene end by 3 bases; junction bases not matched to a gene: 4. Germline V CDR1 and CDR2: SGHDT, YYEEEE. CDR3 sequence reads: CASSPGTGKETQYF. In DNA form, the CDR3 reads TGTGCCAGCAGCCCCGGGACAGGGAAAGAGACCCAGTACTTC. Drawing the rest from reference TRBV5-6 and TRBJ2-5, the complete variable domain is DAGVTQSPTHLIKTRGQQVTLRCSPKSGHDTVSWYQQALGQGPQFIFQYYEEEERQRGNFPDRFSGHQFPNYSSELNVNALLLGDSALYLCASSPGTGKETQYFGPGTRLLVL.

CDR3 residues: CASSMRGGAQETQYF. Here the CDR3 DNA reads TGTGCCAGCAGCATGCGGGGGGGGGCCCAAGAGACCCAGTACTTC. The rearrangement links TRBV6-5 to TRBJ2-5, with 9 bases that match TRBD2. V dropped 6 bases and J dropped 1; count of bases not matched to a gene: 6. The length of the CDR3 is 15 residues. Germline V gene lookup returns CDR1 MNHEY and CDR2 SVGAGI.

The chain couples TRBV15 to TRBJ2-7; a weak D match, TRBD1 (5 bases). The CDR3 is 15 residues long. V gave up 5 bases and J gave up 3 bases, with 17 bases separating them. Looked up from germline, CDR1 is LNHNV and CDR2 is YYDKDF (reference sequence). The CDR3 region has the DNA TGTGCCACCAGCCAAGGGGCTCTTCCGGACTACGAGCAGTACTTC. Its translation is CATSQGALPDYEQYF.

This clone was seen once. V and J are TRBV6-4 and TRBJ2-5; 13 nucleotides line up with TRBD2. Unmatched junction bases numbered 0, after V lost 3 bases and J lost 2 bases. This CDR3 is 15 amino acids long. Germline V gene sequence: CDR1 MRHNA, CDR2 SNTAGT. CDR3 region: CASSETSGGQETQYF. The CDR3 bases are TGTGCCAGCAGTGAGACTAGCGGGGGGCAAGAGACCCAGTACTTC.

This clone was observed a few times. V usage is TRBV19 and J usage is TRBJ2-7; 8 bases align to TRBD1. The CDR3 is made up of 12 amino acids. Germline CDR1 reads LNHDA; CDR2 reads SQIVND (reference sequence). V was pared by 5 bases and J by 7 bases, with 4 bases of the junction left unmatched. CDR3 in amino acids: CASSPRGLEQYF. CDR3 bases: TGTGCCAGTAGTCCCAGGGGGCTTGAGCAGTACTTC.

In this sample, this clone turned up once. This CDR3 reads CASSSGQPYEQYF. The CDR3 DNA is TGTGCCAGCAGCTCGGGACAGCCCTACGAGCAGTACTTC. This chain connects TRBV7-9 to TRBJ2-7; TRBD1 matches at 7 bases. CDR1 and CDR2 (germline): SEHNR, FQNEAQ (reference sequence). V dropped 4 bases and J dropped 2; count of bases not matched to a gene: 2. This CDR3 is 13 amino acids long.

This chain joins TRBV4-3 and TRBJ1-2; 8 nucleotides match TRBD1. The ends lost 0 bases at V and 8 bases at J; junction bases unmatched: 11. The CDR3 is 16 amino acids. The germline V gene has CDR1 LGHNA and CDR2 YSLEER. CDR3 sequence reads: CASSQDPAGGQVGYTF. The CDR3 DNA reads as TGCGCCAGCAGCCAAGATCCAGCAGGGGGCCAGGTAGGCTACACCTTC.

A single count supports this clone. CDR3: CASSETGVGTEAFF. Written as DNA, the CDR3 is TGTGCCAGCAGTGAAACAGGGGTCGGAACTGAAGCTTTCTTT. The chain links TRBV2 to TRBJ1-1, with 7 bases matching TRBD1. The J segment lost 5 bases and the V segment lost 2 bases, leaving 5 bases of the junction unmatched. The CDR3 has 14 residues. CDR1 and CDR2 (germline): SNHLY, FYNNEI.

This sequence joins TRBV5-6 and TRBJ1-3; D may be TRBD1 (6 bases). CDR1 and CDR2 (germline): SGHDT, YYEEEE. Trimming stripped 0 bases from V and 2 bases from J, with 9 bases between. The CDR3 is 15 residues long. The CDR3 loop reads CASSLVAGAGNTIYF. CDR3 DNA sequence: TGTGCCAGCAGCTTGGTGGCAGGGGCTGGAAACACCATATATTTT.

The chain recombines TRBV19 with TRBJ1-3, with D tentatively TRBD2 (5 bases). Judging by the DNA end, TRBJ2-2 fits better; the J call may be wrong. The germline gives CDR1 LNHDA, CDR2 SQIVND (reference sequence). The CDR3 runs to 15 residues. This CDR3 reads CASTFLRDLGGELFF. The CDR3 DNA follows: TGTGCCAGTACATTTCTCCGGGATTTGGGCGGGGAGCTGTTTTTT.

The chain links TRBV5-8 to TRBJ2-7; weak D call: TRBD2 (5 bases). Germline V gives CDR1 SGHTS, CDR2 YDEGEE. Trimming stripped 3 bases from V and 4 bases from J, with 14 bases between. This CDR3 comprises 14 residues. CDR3 loop: CASSWAHGVYEQYF. The CDR3 DNA follows: TGTGCCAGCAGCTGGGCACACGGGGTTTACGAGCAGTACTTC.

Notes on this clone: A junction boundary mismatches the germline segment, possibly from a read error. CDR3 in DNA: TGTGCCAGCAGAGAAGGACAGGGGGGCCTCTACGAGCAGTACTTC. This sequence encodes CASREGQGGLYEQYF. This chain uses TRBV6-1 with TRBJ2-5; TRBD1 aligns across 10 bases. The J call may not be correct, given that the DNA end is closer to TRBJ2-7. From germline, CDR1 is MNHNS and CDR2 SASEGT. CDR3 length: 15 residues.

J is TRBJ1-1 and V is TRBV2; D may be TRBD1 (5 bases). The CDR3 consists of 14 residues. The ends were cut back, 8 bases at V and 1 base at J, with 14 bases in the middle. Germline loops: CDR1 SNHLY, CDR2 FYNNEI. The CDR3 region is CASGGGFRNTEAFF. The CDR3 bases are TGTGCCAGCGGGGGGGGGTTTCGGAACACTGAAGCTTTCTTT.

Note on this clone: One end of the junction is discordant with germline, which a read error may explain. This same CDR3 is encoded by further DNA sequences in the sample. The gene calls are TRBV7-2 and TRBJ1-1; no firm D call. The germline CDR1 and CDR2 sequences are SGHTA and FQGNSA. This CDR3 is built from 13 residues. The CDR3 DNA reads TGCGCCAGCAGCGTCAGAATGAACACTGAAGCTTTCTTT. Translating it yields CASSVRMNTEAFF.

The J gene is TRBJ2-7, the V gene TRBV6-1; possible D gene TRBD1, 6 bases. Looked up from germline, CDR1 is MNHNS and CDR2 is SASEGT. There are 16 residues in the CDR3. V lost 3 bases, J lost 2 bases, and 17 bases lay in between. The CDR3 here is CASSDSTGRGTYEQYF. The CDR3 DNA is TGTGCCAGCAGTGATTCTACAGGGAGAGGAACCTACGAGCAGTACTTC.

The V call is TRBV18, the J call TRBJ1-5, with D unclear. Germline V gene data show CDR1 as KGHSH and CDR2 as LQKENI. The CDR3 contains 14 residues. The germline V and J ends were trimmed by 2 bases and 2 bases, with 7 bases remaining between them. The CDR3 nucleotides are TGTGCCAGCTCACCATCCGGAGGCAATCAGCCCCAGCATTTT. It specifies CASSPSGGNQPQHF.

The chain has TRBV7-2 and TRBJ1-1; possible D gene TRBD1, 5 bases. Germline V gives CDR1 SGHTA, CDR2 FQGNSA. Trimming removed 1 base at V and 1 base at J, with 7 bases between. The CDR3 extends over 14 amino acids. DNA for the CDR3: TGTGCCAGCAGCTTAGTGCAGGGGAACACTGAAGCTTTCTTT. It codes for CASSLVQGNTEAFF.

This chain joins TRBV6-1 and TRBJ2-5; D unresolved. V lost 4 bases to trimming and J lost 5 bases, with 11 bases between them. Germline V lookup: CDR1 MNHNS, CDR2 SASEGT. CDR3 length: 13 amino acids. Written as DNA, the CDR3 is TGTGCCAGCAGTGGATTAAGGAGTGAGACCCAGTACTTC. Protein product: CASSGLRSETQYF.

The chain links TRBV10-1 to TRBJ1-6, with D unresolved. The CDR3 is made up of 13 amino acids. The germline CDR1 and CDR2 sequences are WNHNN and SYGVQD (reference sequence). V lost 0 bases and J lost 7, with 4 bases in between. The chain's CDR3 is CASSESVNSPLHF. The CDR3 nucleotides are TGCGCCAGCAGTGAGTCCGTCAATTCACCCCTCCACTTT.

CDR3 residues: CASGTGASTGELFF. CDR3 DNA: TGTGCCAGCGGGACAGGGGCGAGCACCGGGGAGCTGTTTTTT. V gene TRBV6-4 combines with J gene TRBJ2-2; 10 bases are a match to TRBD1. Germline V lookup: CDR1 MRHNA, CDR2 SNTAGT. The junction had 4 bases not matched to a gene; V was cut back by 8 bases and J by 4 bases. The CDR3 spans 14 residues.

About this clone: This likely comes from a read error, as the CDR3 has no conserved phenylalanine or tryptophan at its end. The limits of the CDR3 on the DNA are not certain, so only TCRdb's listed CDR3 is given. The CDR3 loop is CARDCLNKAV. This sequence joins TRBV27 and TRBJ1-2. The CDR3 length equals 10 residues, ends included. Germline V CDR1 and CDR2: MNHEY, SMNVEV (reference sequence).

V is TRBV9 and J is TRBJ1-1, with D perhaps TRBD1 (6 bases). The CDR3 loop spans 14 amino acids. Trimming removed 4 bases from V and 1 base from J, with 11 bases in between. Germline V gives CDR1 SGDLS, CDR2 YYNGEE. Here the CDR3 DNA reads TGTGCCAGCAGCCCGACGGACAGGAACACTGAAGCTTTCTTT. Protein sequence: CASSPTDRNTEAFF.